This is a list of T cell receptor beta chains from one sample in a study of blood T cell repertoires in COVID-19. Produced via immunoSEQ multiplex PCR; TCRdb's table is partial and in-frame only. This sample has some 340,000 clones; more than 90% occur once, and the top ten carry about 4%. The sample comprised PBMCs or T cells enriched from blood (not recorded which). These receptor sequences come from a woman aged 30 to 39 who had been exposed to COVID-19. The CDR3 runs from the conserved cysteine through the conserved F or W. The order of the fields is J gene, D gene, V gene, clone size, CDR3 protein, CDR3 DNA. D genes are given only for firm matches. Size is omitted from some rows. Given values are once, few, many or a class for expanded clones.

TRBJ1-3 | - | TRBV27 | once | CASSGGAGNTIYF | TGTGCCAGTAGTGGGGGGGCTGGAAACACCATATATTTT
TRBJ2-2 | TRBD1 | TRBV5-4 | - | CASSFDRDHTGELFF | TGTGCCAGCAGCTTCGACAGGGATCACACCGGGGAGCTGTTTTTT
TRBJ1-1 | TRBD1 | TRBV5-1 | - | CASSFRQGGNTEAFF | TGCGCCAGCAGTTTCAGACAGGGCGGTAACACTGAAGCTTTCTTT
TRBJ1-5 | - | TRBV2 | - | CASRDKSGSNQPQHF | TGTGCCAGCAGAGACAAAAGCGGTAGCAATCAGCCCCAGCATTTT
TRBJ2-5 | TRBD2 | TRBV9 | - | CASSVEGSGVGAQYF | TGTGCCAGCAGCGTAGAAGGTAGCGGGGTGGGGGCCCAGTACTTC
TRBJ1-6 | - | TRBV6-5 | - | CASSSGQRRSPLHF | TGTGCCAGCAGTTCCGGACAGAGACGCTCACCCCTCCACTTT
TRBJ1-4 | TRBD1 | TRBV3-1/TRBV3-2 | - | CASSRAGTGSEKLFF | TGTGCCAGCAGCCGGGCCGGGACAGGGAGTGAAAAACTGTTTTTT
TRBJ2-1 | TRBD2 | TRBV27 | once | CASSPRGDGDEQFF | TGTGCCAGCAGTCCCCGGGGGGATGGCGATGAGCAGTTCTTC
TRBJ1-1 | - | TRBV28 | - | CASRSRGLNTEAFF | TGTGCCAGCCGGTCTCGGGGTCTGAACACTGAAGCTTTCTTT
TRBJ1-5 | TRBD1 | TRBV12-3/TRBV12-4 | - | CASSLNRGQPQHF | TGTGCCAGCAGTTTAAACAGGGGACAGCCCCAGCATTTT
TRBJ2-6 | - | TRBV5-4 | - | CASSFKGGTGANVLTF | TGTGCCAGCAGCTTTAAGGGCGGGACTGGGGCCAACGTCCTGACTTTC
TRBJ2-3 | TRBD2 | TRBV11-1 | - | CASSSTTSGGTDTQYF | TGTGCCAGCAGCTCCACGACTAGCGGGGGAACAGATACGCAGTATTTT
TRBJ1-6 | - | TRBV4-1 | - | CASSPGHRNSPLHF | TGCGCCAGCAGTCCGGGACACCGAAATTCACCCCTCCACTTT
TRBJ1-5 | - | TRBV11-2 | - | CASSLTGGYNQPQHF | TGTGCCAGCAGCTTAACCGGGGGGTACAATCAGCCCCAGCATTTT
TRBJ1-5 | TRBD1 | TRBV13 | - | CASSLDRDQPQHF | TGTGCCAGCAGCCTGGACAGGGATCAGCCCCAGCATTTT
TRBJ2-3 | TRBD2 | TRBV3-1/TRBV3-2 | - | CASSQERGVTDTQYF | TGTGCCAGCAGCCAGGAGCGGGGGGTCACAGATACGCAGTATTTT
TRBJ2-7 | - | TRBV7-8 | once | CASSLASPGEQYF | TGTGCCAGCAGCTTAGCGAGCCCGGGCGAGCAGTACTTC
TRBJ1-2 | TRBD1 | TRBV4-3 | - | CASSQEQGARGYTF | TGCGCCAGCAGCCAAGAACAGGGGGCACGAGGCTACACCTTC
TRBJ1-4 | - | TRBV7-9 | - | CASSLAQSATNEKLFF | TGTGCCAGCAGCTTAGCACAGAGTGCAACTAATGAAAAACTGTTTTTT
TRBJ2-7 | - | TRBV7-2 | - | CASSPVDRYEQYF | TGTGCCAGCAGCCCGGTCGACAGATACGAGCAGTACTTC
TRBJ1-1 | TRBD1 | TRBV19 | - | CASSPWGQGADTEAFF | TGTGCCAGTAGCCCTTGGGGGCAGGGGGCCGACACTGAAGCTTTCTTT
TRBJ1-1 | TRBD1 | TRBV10-3 | - | CAIGGTGGTEAFF | TGTGCCATTGGCGGGACAGGCGGGACTGAAGCTTTCTTT
TRBJ2-4 | TRBD1 | TRBV7-9 | - | CASSRTGGRNIQYF | TGTGCCAGCAGCCGGACAGGGGGAAGAAACATTCAGTACTTC
TRBJ1-1 | - | TRBV14 | - | CASSLMNTEAFF | TGTGCCAGCAGCCTTATGAACACTGAAGCTTTCTTT
TRBJ1-3 | - | TRBV4-3 | - | CASSQEGGSIYF | TGCGCCAGCAGCCAAGAAGGCGGGTCCATATATTTT
TRBJ1-4 | TRBD1 | TRBV5-4 | - | CASSLEKGAGAPNEKLFF | TGTGCCAGCAGCTTGGAAAAGGGGGCAGGGGCGCCTAACGAAAAACTGTTTTTT
TRBJ2-5 | - | TRBV29-1 | - | CSVGGSAKETQYF | TGCAGCGTTGGAGGTAGCGCAAAAGAGACCCAGTACTTC
TRBJ1-1 | TRBD1 | TRBV6-5 | - | CASSYRPPGQSTEAFF | TGTGCCAGCAGTTACAGGCCACCGGGACAGAGCACTGAAGCTTTCTTT
TRBJ1-2 | TRBD1 | TRBV6-5 | - | CASSPRTGNYGYTF | TGTGCCAGCAGCCCCCGGACAGGAAACTATGGCTACACCTTC
TRBJ1-1 | - | TRBV27 | few | CASSSYTEAFF | TGTGCCAGCAGTTCCTACACTGAAGCTTTCTTT
TRBJ1-2 | - | TRBV24-1 | - | CATSDSRDNYGYTF | TGTGCCACCAGTGATTCCAGGGATAACTATGGCTACACCTTC
TRBJ1-2 | - | TRBV15 | - | CATSRGGQKLGISRSNYGYTF | TGTGCCACCAGCAGAGGAGGACAGAAACTTGGAATATCAAGATCTAACTATGGCTACACCTTC
TRBJ1-6 | - | TRBV6-5 | - | CASSRGARSPLHF | TGTGCCAGCAGTCGGGGGGCGAGGTCACCCCTCCACTTT